This record covers a single T cell receptor (beta chain). Profiling relied on immunoSEQ multiplex PCR, and the TCRdb table lists in-frame clones only, not all of them. Among some 150,000 clones listed, approximately 86% were seen once. This CDR3 contains 14 residues. Trimming pared 8 bases from V and 0 bases from J, leaving 11 bases between. The germline V gene has CDR1 MNHEY and CDR2 SVGAGI. This specimen belongs to a study of radiation and T cells in renal cell carcinoma. Noted time point: blood 4 weeks post-SBRT, at nephrectomy. Indicated treatment: 15 Gy SBRT to primary tumor, nephrectomy 4 weeks later. Blood was sampled at baseline, 2 weeks and 4 weeks after SBRT.

The chain couples TRBV6-5 to TRBJ1-3; the D gene is possibly TRBD1 (5 bases). This TCR was recovered from a woman in her 50s with renal cell carcinoma. The specimen comprised blood, sampled from a patient whose treatment included radiotherapy and nephrectomy. The CDR3 DNA sequence: TGTGCCAGCCGGCAGGGCTACTCTGGAAACACCATATATTTT. It is translated as CASRQGYSGNTIYF.